This is a list of T cell receptor beta chains from one sample in a study of hypomethylating agent response in myelodysplastic syndrome. Clones were sequenced by immunoSEQ multiplex PCR, and TCRdb holds only the in-frame ones, with some missing. The sample contains about 3,000 clones, about 80% of which appear only once. Sequences were derived from bone marrow, sampled before or after starting hypomethylating agent treatment for myelodysplastic syndrome (not recorded which). These receptor sequences come from a human donor with myelodysplastic syndrome. The CDR3 runs from the conserved cysteine through the conserved F or W. D genes are given only for firm matches. Expanded clones are given a class, and other clones once, few, many or no size at all.

clone size,V gene,D gene,J gene,CDR3 DNA,CDR3 protein
.,TRBV6-5,TRBD1,TRBJ1-1,TGTGCCAGCAGGTTCGGGACAGGGGACACTGAAGCTTTCTTT,CASRFGTGDTEAFF
.,TRBV2,.,TRBJ1-1,TGTGCCACTTCCTTTGCACAGGGAGGGACTGAAGCTTTCTTT,CATSFAQGGTEAFF
.,TRBV19,.,TRBJ2-7,TGTGCCAGTAGTCGATCATCCCAGGGGACCTACGAGCAGTACTTC,CASSRSSQGTYEQYF
once,TRBV7-9,.,TRBJ2-7,TGTGCCAGCAGCTCATCAGGGGTATCGGGCTACGAGCAGTACTTC,CASSSSGVSGYEQYF
.,TRBV30,TRBD1,TRBJ2-5,TGTGCCTGGAGCGATGAAATGACAGGGGCCGAGACCCAGTACTTC,CAWSDEMTGAETQYF
.,TRBV5-1,.,TRBJ1-1,TGCGCCAGCAGCTTGGGGGACCGTGGCACTGAAGCTTTCTTT,CASSLGDRGTEAFF
.,TRBV6-1,.,TRBJ2-7,TGTGCCAGCAGGCCGGGACTCCCGTTCCTGGAGCAGTACTTC,CASRPGLPFLEQYF
.,TRBV4-2,TRBD2,TRBJ2-1,TGTGCCAGCAGCCAGAGTCTAGCGGGGGGAACCAATGAGCAGTTCTTC,CASSQSLAGGTNEQFF
.,TRBV13,.,TRBJ2-3,TGTGCCAGCAGCCCAACAGGGCGGCCAGATACGCAGTATTTT,CASSPTGRPDTQYF
.,TRBV21-1,.,TRBJ2-5,TGTGCCAGCAGCAAATACGCGGGGGGCCTGGAGACCCAGTACTTC,CASSKYAGGLETQYF
once,TRBV14,.,TRBJ2-5,TGTGCCAGCAGCCGCATCGGGGGCAGGGAGACCCAGTACTTC,CASSRIGGRETQYF
.,TRBV7-2,TRBD1,TRBJ1-2,TGTGCCAGCAGCCCACAGGGGGGCAGTGGCTACACCTTC,CASSPQGGSGYTF
.,TRBV4-2,.,TRBJ1-4,TGTGCCAGCAGCCAACGGACGAACTCCGCAACTAATGAAAAACTGTTTTTT,CASSQRTNSATNEKLFF
.,TRBV13,.,TRBJ1-3,TGTGCCAGCAGCTTTAGTCCCCGCTCTGGAAACACCATATATTTT,CASSFSPRSGNTIYF
few,TRBV18,TRBD1,TRBJ2-7,TGTGCCAGCTCACCAAGGGGACAGGTGCCTGACGAGCAGTACTTC,CASSPRGQVPDEQYF
few,TRBV4-1,TRBD1,TRBJ1-4,TGCGCCAGCAGCCAGGGGACAGCAACTAATGAAAAACTGTTTTTT,CASSQGTATNEKLFF
few,TRBV16,.,TRBJ1-2,TGTGCCAGCAGCTTGATAGAGTCTAACTATGGCTACACCTTC,CASSLIESNYGYTF
.,TRBV27,.,TRBJ2-7,TGTGCCAGCAGTTATAGTAACACCTACGAGCAGTACTTC,CASSYSNTYEQYF
.,TRBV20-1,.,TRBJ2-7,TGCAGTGCTAGGGATGGCGAGCAGTACTTC,CSARDGEQYF
few,TRBV12-5,.,TRBJ1-1,TGTGCTAGTGGTTTGGGAAAAGCAAACCGGGGAGATGCTTTCTTT,CASGLGKANRGDAFF
.,TRBV10-2,.,TRBJ1-2,TGCGCCAGCAGTTCAGGGATCGGTGGCTACACCTTC,CASSSGIGGYTF
few,TRBV7-2,.,TRBJ1-6,TGTGCCAGCAGCGTCGACCTCGTTAGGTTCAATTCACCCCTCCACTTT,CASSVDLVRFNSPLHF